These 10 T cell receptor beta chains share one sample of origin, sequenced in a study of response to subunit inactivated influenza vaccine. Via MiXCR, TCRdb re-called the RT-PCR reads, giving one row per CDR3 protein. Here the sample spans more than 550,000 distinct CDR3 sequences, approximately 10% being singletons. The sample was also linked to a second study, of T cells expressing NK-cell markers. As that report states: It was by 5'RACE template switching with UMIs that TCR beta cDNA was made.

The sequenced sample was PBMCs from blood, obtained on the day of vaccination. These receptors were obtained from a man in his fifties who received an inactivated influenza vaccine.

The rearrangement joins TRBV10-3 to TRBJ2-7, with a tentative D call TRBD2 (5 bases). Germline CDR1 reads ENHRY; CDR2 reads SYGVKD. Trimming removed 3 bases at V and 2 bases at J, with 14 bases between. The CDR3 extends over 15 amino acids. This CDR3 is CAISEQVRAAYEQYF. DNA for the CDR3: TGTGCCATCAGTGAACAAGTGAGGGCTGCCTACGAGCAGTACTTC.

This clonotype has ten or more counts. CDR3 residues: CASSQLGFLAAIQETQYF. As DNA, the CDR3 is TGTGCCAGCAGCCAACTGGGGTTCCTAGCGGCTATACAAGAGACCCAGTACTTC. The chain carries TRBV3-1 and TRBJ2-5; 7 bases agree with TRBD2. CDR1 LGHDT and CDR2 YNNKEL come from the germline V gene (reference sequence). This CDR3 contains 18 residues. Trimming removed 2 bases from V and 2 bases from J; junction bases left unmatched: 14.

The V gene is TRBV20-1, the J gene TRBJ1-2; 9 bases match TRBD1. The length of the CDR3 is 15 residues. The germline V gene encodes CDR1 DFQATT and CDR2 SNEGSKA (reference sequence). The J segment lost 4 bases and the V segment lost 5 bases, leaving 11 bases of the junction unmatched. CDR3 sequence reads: CSARRGTGIGYGYTF. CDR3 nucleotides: TGCAGTGCTCGCCGCGGGACAGGGATCGGCTATGGCTACACCTTC.

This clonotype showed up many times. In nucleotides, the CDR3 is TGTGCCATCAATGGGAAGGAGGCCTACGAGCAGTACTTC. It yields the protein CAINGKEAYEQYF. The V call is TRBV10-3, the J call TRBJ2-7; perhaps TRBD2 as D (5 bases). The CDR3 totals 13 residues. With 7 bases removed from V and 2 bases from J, the gap between germline ends came to 12 bases. The germline gives CDR1 ENHRY, CDR2 SYGVKD.

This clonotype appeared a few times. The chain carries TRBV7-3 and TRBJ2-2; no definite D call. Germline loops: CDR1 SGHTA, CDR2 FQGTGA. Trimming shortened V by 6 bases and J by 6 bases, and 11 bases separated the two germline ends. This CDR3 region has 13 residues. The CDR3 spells CASSPRSAGELFF. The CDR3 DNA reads TGTGCCAGCAGTCCGCGATCGGCCGGGGAGCTGTTTTTT.

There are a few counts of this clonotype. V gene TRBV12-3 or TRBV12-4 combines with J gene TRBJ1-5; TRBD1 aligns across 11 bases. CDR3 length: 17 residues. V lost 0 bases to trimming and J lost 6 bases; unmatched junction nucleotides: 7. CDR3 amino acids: CASSLAGTGGFTQPQHF. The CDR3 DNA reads TGTGCCAGCAGTTTAGCAGGGACAGGGGGTTTCACTCAGCCCCAGCATTTT.

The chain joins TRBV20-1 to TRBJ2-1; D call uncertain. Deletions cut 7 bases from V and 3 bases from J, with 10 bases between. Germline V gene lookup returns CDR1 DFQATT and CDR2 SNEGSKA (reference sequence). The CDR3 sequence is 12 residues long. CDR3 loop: CSVVADYNEQFF. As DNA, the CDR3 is TGCAGTGTCGTCGCGGACTACAATGAGCAGTTCTTC.

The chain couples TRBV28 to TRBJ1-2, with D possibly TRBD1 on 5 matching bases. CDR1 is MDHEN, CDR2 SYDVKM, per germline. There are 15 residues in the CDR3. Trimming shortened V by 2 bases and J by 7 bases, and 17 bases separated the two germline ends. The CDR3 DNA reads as TGTGCCAGCAGTTTACCGCTGGCAGGGCGGGCTGGCTACACCTTC. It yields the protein CASSLPLAGRAGYTF.

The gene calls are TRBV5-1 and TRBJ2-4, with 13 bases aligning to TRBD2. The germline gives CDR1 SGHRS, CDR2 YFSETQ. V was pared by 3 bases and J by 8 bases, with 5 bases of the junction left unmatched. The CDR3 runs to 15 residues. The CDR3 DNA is TGCGCCAGCAGCTCGTATGGACTAGCGGGGGACATTCAGTACTTC. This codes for CASSSYGLAGDIQYF.

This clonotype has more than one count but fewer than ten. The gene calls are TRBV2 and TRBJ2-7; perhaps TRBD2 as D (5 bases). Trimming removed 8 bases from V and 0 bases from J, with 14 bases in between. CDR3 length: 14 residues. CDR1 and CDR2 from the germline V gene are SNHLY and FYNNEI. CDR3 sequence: CASPGKLFSYEQYF. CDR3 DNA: TGTGCCAGCCCCGGGAAACTTTTCTCCTACGAGCAGTACTTC.